This entry lists 26 T cell receptor beta chains sequenced from one sample in a study of cytomegalovirus exposure and HLA in healthy donors. 13 Jbeta primers and 60 Vbeta primers were used for the PCR. Libraries were prepared by immunoSEQ multiplex PCR; TCRdb keeps only in-frame clonotypes and omits some of them. The data show under 250,000 clones, with 75% to 80% seen just once and 1.5% to 2% held by the top ten. The sample was PBMCs. The receptor source for this set is a male donor in good health and CMV-seronegative.

The chain uses TRBV2 and TRBJ1-4; the D gene is possibly TRBD1 (5 bases). The V end lost 11 bases, the J end lost 5 bases, and 15 bases lay between the germline ends. CDR1 is SNHLY and CDR2 is FYNNEI in the germline V gene. CDR3 length equals 13 residues. The CDR3 is CAGYSGGNEKLFF. CDR3 in DNA: TGTGCCGGATACTCGGGGGGGAATGAAAAACTGTTTTTT.

The chain carries TRBV18 and TRBJ1-1; 7 nucleotides agree with TRBD1. Germline V CDR1 and CDR2: KGHSH, LQKENI. The CDR3 loop spans 12 amino acids. Losses at the gene ends were 6 bases for V and 6 bases for J; bases not matched to a gene: 4. The CDR3 loop reads CASSLGGPEAFF. Written as DNA, the CDR3 is TGTGCCAGCTCGTTAGGGGGCCCTGAAGCTTTCTTT.

The chain is built from TRBV13 and TRBJ2-7; maybe TRBD1 (6 bases). The ends were cut back, 5 bases at V and 0 bases at J, with 20 bases in the middle. In germline, CDR1 is PRHDT, CDR2 FYEKMQ (reference sequence). The CDR3 has 17 residues. CDR3 residues: CASSPPAAGAGSYEQYF. CDR3 nucleotide sequence: TGTGCCAGCAGCCCCCCCGCGGCAGGGGCCGGCTCCTACGAGCAGTACTTC.

This clone was observed once. The chain couples TRBV18 to TRBJ1-5, with D perhaps matching TRBD1 (5 bases). V dropped 3 bases and J dropped 4 bases, with 13 bases sitting between them. The CDR3 length is 15 residues. The V gene's germline CDR1 is KGHSH and CDR2 LQKENI. CDR3 protein: CASSPVATVNQPQHF. CDR3 DNA: TGTGCCAGCTCACCTGTGGCGACAGTTAATCAGCCCCAGCATTTT.

The chain recombines TRBV4-3 with TRBJ2-1, with TRBD2 matching over 8 bases. With V trimmed by 6 bases and J by 6 bases, 4 bases remained unmatched. Germline CDR1 and CDR2: LGHNA and YSLEER. CDR3 length equals 13 residues. For the CDR3, the DNA is TGCGCCAGCAGATTGACTAGCGTCAATGAGCAGTTCTTC. Protein: CASRLTSVNEQFF.

V is TRBV2 and J is TRBJ2-7, with 9 bases identical to TRBD1. This CDR3 spans 15 amino acids. CDR1 and CDR2 (germline): SNHLY, FYNNEI. V shed 0 bases, J shed 5 bases, and the junction held 5 bases outside the gene matches. This CDR3 is CASSEAARTGDEQYF. CDR3 nucleotide sequence: TGTGCCAGCAGTGAAGCGGCAAGGACAGGGGACGAGCAGTACTTC.

The chain has TRBV7-6 and TRBJ2-5; 8 bases line up with TRBD1. Germline V gene lookup returns CDR1 SGHVS and CDR2 FNYEAQ. The V and J ends lost 4 bases and 4 bases, in that order; junction bases with no gene match: 5. The CDR3 runs 14 residues. The CDR3 sequence is CASSSGTGLETQYF. The CDR3 DNA reads as TGTGCCAGCAGCTCCGGGACAGGTTTAGAGACCCAGTACTTC.

The chain couples TRBV7-4 to TRBJ2-7; the D gene is possibly TRBD2 (6 bases). Germline V gives CDR1 SGHVT, CDR2 SQSDAQ. The CDR3 loop spans 15 amino acids. V was pared by 5 bases and J by 5 bases, with 19 bases between. The CDR3 loop is CASSPQRLARDEQYF. The CDR3 nucleotides read TGTGCCAGCAGCCCACAGCGGCTAGCGAGGGACGAGCAGTACTTC. Together with reference TRBV7-4 and TRBJ2-7, the CDR3 gives the full variable domain: GAGVSQSPRYKVAKRGRDVALRCDSISGHVTLYWYRQTLGQGSEVLTYSQSDAQRDKSGRPSGRFSAERPERSVSTLKIQRTEQGDSAVYLCASSPQRLARDEQYFGPGTRLTVT.

The chain joins TRBV6-4 to TRBJ2-3, with 8 bases fitting TRBD2. Unmatched junction bases numbered 0, after V lost 2 bases and J lost 2 bases. Germline assignment: CDR1 MRHNA and CDR2 SNTAGT. This CDR3 region has 14 residues. The CDR3 region has the DNA TGTGCCAGCAGTGACGGACTAGCCACAGATACGCAGTATTTT. Protein sequence: CASSDGLATDTQYF.

The rearrangement links TRBV4-1 to TRBJ2-1; D gene unclear. CDR1 is MGHRA, CDR2 YSYEKL, per germline. CDR3 length equals 14 residues. Trimming removed 1 base at V and 8 bases at J, with 12 bases between. CDR3 nucleotide sequence: TGCGCCAGCAGCCAAGGAGACATCCGGTATGAGCAGTTCTTC. Its protein is CASSQGDIRYEQFF.

This chain uses TRBV7-9 with TRBJ1-2; D call uncertain. This CDR3 spans 17 amino acids. Deletions cut 1 base from V and 3 bases from J, with 18 bases between. Germline V CDR1 and CDR2: SEHNR, FQNEAQ (reference sequence). The CDR3 DNA reads as TGTGCCAGCAGCTTAGAAGGTCCCGACATCGGTGACTATGGCTACACCTTC. Translating gives CASSLEGPDIGDYGYTF.

V usage is TRBV7-3 and J usage is TRBJ2-3, with 8 nucleotides matching TRBD2. V lost 4 bases and J lost 0; bases outside the gene matches: 3. Germline V CDR1 and CDR2: SGHTA, FQGTGA. The length of the CDR3 is 15 residues. CDR3 in DNA: TGTGCCAGCAGCTCGCGGGGGGATAGCACAGATACGCAGTATTTT. The encoded protein is CASSSRGDSTDTQYF.

The V and J genes are TRBV9 and TRBJ1-4; no clear D. Germline V gene lookup returns CDR1 SGDLS and CDR2 YYNGEE. The CDR3 loop spans 16 amino acids. V was trimmed by 0 bases and J by 0 bases, leaving 9 bases between them. The DNA for the CDR3 is TGTGCCAGCAGCGTAGGACTATTGGCAACTAATGAAAAACTGTTTTTT. Amino acids: CASSVGLLATNEKLFF.

The chain joins TRBV2 to TRBJ2-7, with TRBD1 matching over 9 bases. After removal of 0 bases from V and 4 bases from J, the junction contained 7 bases not matched to a gene. This CDR3 region has 16 residues. Per the germline V gene, CDR1 is SNHLY and CDR2 is FYNNEI. The CDR3 DNA reads TGTGCCAGCAGTGAAGCCATTCGGACAGGGGCTTACGAGCAGTACTTC. As protein: CASSEAIRTGAYEQYF.

The rearrangement links TRBV28 to TRBJ2-1; the D is unclear. Germline V gene data show CDR1 as MDHEN and CDR2 as SYDVKM. V dropped 1 base and J dropped 12 bases, with 10 bases sitting between them. The CDR3 totals 12 residues. The CDR3 bases are TGTGCCAGCAGTTTATATGCTATTGGGCAGTTCTTC. The encoded protein is CASSLYAIGQFF.

The V and J genes are TRBV11-2 and TRBJ1-1, with no clear D. V was shortened by 5 bases and J by 3 bases, with 10 bases between the two germline ends. Per the germline V gene, CDR1 is SGHAT and CDR2 is FQNNGV. This CDR3 has 13 residues. This CDR3 reads CASSPEQDTEAFF. In DNA form, the CDR3 reads TGTGCCAGCAGCCCAGAGCAGGACACTGAAGCTTTCTTT.

V gene TRBV20-1 combines with J gene TRBJ2-5; D call uncertain. Germline V gene data show CDR1 as DFQATT and CDR2 as SNEGSKA (reference sequence). V lost 5 bases, J lost 1 base, and 5 bases lay in between. The CDR3 loop spans 11 amino acids. DNA for the CDR3: TGCAGTGCTTTCCGCCAAGAGACCCAGTACTTC. Amino acid sequence: CSAFRQETQYF.

The chain links TRBV6-1 to TRBJ1-1; D uncertain. CDR1 is MNHNS and CDR2 is SASEGT in the germline V gene. V shed 8 bases and J shed 11 bases, with 12 bases lying between them. The CDR3 has 10 residues. The CDR3 reads CASDDIPAFF. The CDR3 DNA sequence: TGTGCCAGCGACGACATCCCGGCTTTCTTT.

The V gene is TRBV6-5, the J gene TRBJ2-1; weak D call: TRBD2 (6 bases). V lost 7 bases to trimming and J lost 6 bases, with 13 bases between them. CDR3 length: 13 amino acids. Germline assignment: CDR1 MNHEY and CDR2 SVGAGI. CDR3 coding DNA: TGTGCCAGCAAGGGAGGCCCGAGCAATGAGCAGTTCTTC. Its protein product is CASKGGPSNEQFF.

The chain carries TRBV11-2 and TRBJ2-7; 7 nucleotides align to TRBD1. J was trimmed by 2 bases and V by 6 bases; bases with no gene match: 4. The CDR3 runs to 13 residues. CDR1 SGHAT and CDR2 FQNNGV come from the germline V gene. CDR3 sequence (DNA): TGTGCCAGCAGACAAACAGGGGCCTACGAGCAGTACTTC. It yields the protein CASRQTGAYEQYF.

CDR3 amino acids: CASSPGLAGVYEQYF. The CDR3 bases are TGCGCCAGCAGCCCAGGACTAGCGGGGGTCTACGAGCAGTACTTC. V gene TRBV5-1 combines with J gene TRBJ2-7; 13 bases agree with TRBD2. The CDR3 has 15 residues. V shed 4 bases and J 3 bases; nucleotides not matched to a gene: 4. In germline, CDR1 is SGHRS, CDR2 YFSETQ.

This chain uses TRBV5-6 with TRBJ1-1, with 7 bases lining up with TRBD1. The CDR3 totals 14 residues. With V trimmed by 1 base and J by 7 bases, 7 bases remained unmatched. CDR1 SGHDT and CDR2 YYEEEE come from the germline V gene. The CDR3 nucleotides read TGTGCCAGCAGCTTGTTTACAGGGGTCTATGAAGCTTTCTTT. The encoded protein is CASSLFTGVYEAFF.

This clone was observed a single time. This chain links TRBV7-2 with TRBJ2-7; TRBD1 might be the D (6 bases). The CDR3 spans 12 residues. V lost 3 bases and J 6 bases, leaving 9 bases between the germline ends. Looked up from germline, CDR1 is SGHTA and CDR2 is FQGNSA. This CDR3 is CASSLGRGEQYF. In nucleotides, the CDR3 is TGTGCCAGCAGCTTGGGCAGGGGCGAGCAGTACTTC.

The gene calls are TRBV9 and TRBJ2-2, with D tentatively TRBD2 (6 bases). V lost 0 bases and J lost 5, with 23 bases in between. Germline V gene data show CDR1 as SGDLS and CDR2 as YYNGEE. The length of the CDR3 is 19 residues. The CDR3 nucleotides read TGTGCCAGCAGCGTAGCGCGGGACTGGGGGGAAAGTAGGACCGGGGAGCTGTTTTTT. Translated: CASSVARDWGESRTGELFF.

The chain combines TRBV10-3 with TRBJ2-6, with D possibly being TRBD1 (5 bases). The V end lost 10 bases, the J end lost 2 bases, and 18 bases lay between the germline ends. Germline V CDR1 and CDR2: ENHRY, SYGVKD. CDR3 length: 16 residues. CDR3 sequence reads: CATQEWSGTGANVLTF. CDR3 coding DNA: TGTGCCACACAGGAGTGGTCAGGGACTGGGGCCAACGTCCTGACTTTC.

Comment on this clone: One junction end disagrees with the germline gene, perhaps due to a read error. This sequence joins TRBV7-9 and TRBJ1-6; D is unresolved. This CDR3 has 16 amino acids. The V gene's germline CDR1 is SEHNR and CDR2 FQNEAQ (reference sequence). The CDR3 DNA reads as TGTTCCAGCAGCTTCCTGCGGGGTGTAGGGAATTCACCCCTCCACTTT. Translated, it gives CSSSFLRGVGNSPLHF.